The 22 T cell receptor beta chains reported below all come from one sample, sequenced in a study of neoadjuvant nivolumab and ipilimumab in lung cancer. Sequencing used immunoSEQ multiplex PCR; TCRdb keeps in-frame clones, though not all of them. The sample holds several thousand clones, roughly 89% seen once. This material consisted of tumor tissue, taken after neoadjuvant nivolumab, alone or with ipilimumab, at or shortly before surgery. Every receptor here comes from an adult with non-small cell lung cancer. Some clones in this sample may be carry-over from other donors' samples.

The chain carries TRBV2 and TRBJ1-1; possible D gene TRBD1, 5 bases. The CDR3 consists of 13 residues. V lost 1 base and J lost 10, with 13 bases in between. Germline CDR1 SNHLY, CDR2 FYNNEI. In nucleotides, the CDR3 is TGTGCCAGCAGTGAAGGGGACGGTATTGTAGCTTTCTTT. The encoded protein is CASSEGDGIVAFF.

J is TRBJ2-1 and V is TRBV7-8; D assignment may be TRBD1 or TRBD2 (5 bases each). There are 13 residues in the CDR3. CDR1 SGHVS and CDR2 FQNEAQ come from the germline V gene. Trimming left V 1 base short and J 9 bases short, with 10 bases between. This CDR3 is CASSLVGAAEQFF. CDR3 in DNA: TGTGCCAGCAGCTTAGTCGGGGCGGCTGAGCAGTTCTTC.

This clone was counted only a few times. The J gene is TRBJ2-7, the V gene TRBV5-1, with D perhaps given as TRBD1 or TRBD2 (5 bases each). This CDR3 has 15 residues. Germline V gene lookup returns CDR1 SGHRS and CDR2 YFSETQ. V was cut by 2 bases and J by 1 base, with 13 bases left in between. The CDR3 reads CASSFLRDGSYEQYF. The DNA of the CDR3 is TGCGCCAGCAGCTTCTTACGGGACGGATCCTACGAGCAGTACTTC.

This clone was seen just once. The rearrangement joins TRBV27 to TRBJ2-7; a possible D gene is TRBD2 (5 bases). Trimming shortened V by 6 bases and J by 7 bases, and 10 bases separated the two germline ends. This CDR3 is built from 11 residues. Germline V gene sequence: CDR1 MNHEY, CDR2 SMNVEV (reference sequence). This CDR3 reads CASSIRGEQYF. CDR3 bases: TGTGCCAGCAGCATCCGGGGAGAGCAGTACTTC.

There are a few counts of this clone. This chain joins TRBV11-2 and TRBJ2-7; 9 nucleotides match TRBD1. This CDR3 comprises 15 residues. Germline V lookup: CDR1 SGHAT, CDR2 FQNNGV. V shed 5 bases and J 2 bases; nucleotides not matched to a gene: 7. This CDR3 reads CASSRGGTGTYEQYF. CDR3 sequence (DNA): TGTGCCAGCAGCCGAGGCGGGACAGGGACCTACGAGCAGTACTTC.

This clone was seen a few times. The chain has TRBV5-1 and TRBJ1-1; tentatively, D is TRBD1 (5 bases). V lost 0 bases and J lost 6, with 15 bases in between. Germline V lookup: CDR1 SGHRS, CDR2 YFSETQ. This CDR3 contains 15 residues. The CDR3 nucleotides are TGCGCCAGCAGCTTGGATGGGGGAGGTGGACCTGAAGCTTTCTTT. Its protein is CASSLDGGGGPEAFF.

This clone has a single count. The chain carries TRBV18 and TRBJ2-3; D might be TRBD1 (6 bases). V lost 6 bases and J lost 0, with 13 bases in between. There are 15 residues in the CDR3. Looked up from germline, CDR1 is KGHSH and CDR2 is LQKENI. This CDR3 is CASSPDRTSTDTQYF. The CDR3 DNA is TGTGCCAGCTCCCCCGACAGGACAAGCACAGATACGCAGTATTTT.

This rearrangement joins TRBV4-1 to TRBJ2-3, with a possible D match to TRBD2 (6 bases). The germline V and J ends were trimmed by 0 bases and 2 bases, with 12 bases remaining between them. This CDR3 region has 16 residues. Per the germline V gene, CDR1 is MGHRA and CDR2 is YSYEKL. CDR3 loop: CASSQEAGPHTDTQYF. CDR3 DNA: TGCGCCAGCAGCCAAGAGGCGGGGCCCCACACAGATACGCAGTATTTT.

V is TRBV18 and J is TRBJ1-2; possible D gene TRBD1, 5 bases. The CDR3 consists of 15 residues. Germline V CDR1 and CDR2: KGHSH, LQKENI. Deletions cut 3 bases from V and 4 bases from J, with 15 bases between. CDR3 nucleotides: TGTGCCAGCTCACCGGACGGGGGTAGGGGCTATGGCTACACCTTC. It codes for CASSPDGGRGYGYTF.

The V call is TRBV29-1, the J call TRBJ2-5; perhaps TRBD1 as D (6 bases). The germline V gene has CDR1 SQVTM and CDR2 ANQGSEA. Trimming took off 4 bases at V and 7 bases at J, with 13 bases between the two ends. The CDR3 has 12 amino acids. The CDR3 sequence: CSVAQGGGTQYF. The CDR3 DNA reads TGCAGCGTTGCACAGGGTGGGGGGACCCAGTACTTC.

The rearrangement uses TRBV7-3 and TRBJ2-5, with D possibly matching TRBD1 (5 bases). Trimming took 3 bases from V and 4 from J, leaving 9 bases between them. The CDR3 contains 13 residues. Per the germline V gene, CDR1 is SGHTA and CDR2 is FQGTGA. CDR3 sequence (DNA): TGTGCCAGCAGCTTTAAAGGGGCAGAGACCCAGTACTTC. Protein sequence: CASSFKGAETQYF.

The genes are TRBV9 and TRBJ2-3; D is unresolved. V was pared by 3 bases and J by 6 bases, with 11 bases between. The CDR3 has 13 residues. Germline lookup yields CDR1 SGDLS and CDR2 YYNGEE. CDR3 amino acids: CASSAAQLDTQYF. The CDR3 region has the DNA TGTGCCAGCAGCGCCGCCCAGTTGGATACGCAGTATTTT.

V is TRBV30 and J is TRBJ1-1; D is unclear. CDR1 and CDR2 from the germline V gene are GTSNPN and SVGIG (reference sequence). The CDR3 runs to 11 residues. Trimming stripped 3 bases from V and 8 bases from J, with 10 bases between. The CDR3 coding sequence is TGTGCCTGGAGAGACCGTGACGAAGCTTTCTTT. Protein product: CAWRDRDEAFF.

The genes are TRBV10-3 and TRBJ2-7; TRBD1 agrees at 7 bases. The CDR3 is made up of 12 amino acids. Losses at the gene ends were 2 bases for V and 9 bases for J; bases not matched to a gene: 4. CDR1 ENHRY and CDR2 SYGVKD come from the germline V gene. CDR3 bases: TGTGCCATCAGTGAGCCGGGACAGCTGCAGTACTTC. It encodes CAISEPGQLQYF.

The genes are TRBV7-2 and TRBJ2-5; no definite D call. Trimming cost V 3 bases and J 5 bases, with 7 bases left between them. This CDR3 is 12 amino acids long. The V gene's germline CDR1 is SGHTA and CDR2 FQGNSA. CDR3 region: CASSFAGETQYF. The CDR3, as DNA: TGTGCCAGCAGCTTCGCTGGGGAGACCCAGTACTTC.

The CDR3 spells CASSRLAPYEQYF. The CDR3 DNA reads as TGTGCCAGCAGTAGACTAGCGCCCTACGAGCAGTACTTC. The chain has TRBV6-6 and TRBJ2-5, with 8 nucleotides matching TRBD2. Near its end, the DNA agrees better with TRBJ2-7, so the J call may be wrong. The germline V gene has CDR1 MNHNY and CDR2 SVGAGI (reference sequence). CDR3 length: 13 residues.

The rearrangement links TRBV11-2 to TRBJ1-2, with D hard to call. CDR1 SGHAT and CDR2 FQNNGV come from the germline V gene. Trimming took off 3 bases at V and 1 base at J, with 0 bases between the two ends. This CDR3 is built from 11 residues. The chain's CDR3 is CASSFNYGYTF. The CDR3 nucleotides are TGTGCCAGCAGCTTTAACTATGGCTACACCTTC.

The CDR3 reads CASSLEGLAGTETQYF. CDR3 sequence (DNA): TGCGCCAGCAGCTTGGAGGGACTAGCGGGTACAGAGACCCAGTACTTC. The chain recombines TRBV5-1 with TRBJ2-5; 12 positions match TRBD2. Per germline, CDR1 SGHRS and CDR2 YFSETQ. Trimming at V came to 0 bases and at J to 4 bases, leaving 4 bases not matched to a gene. The CDR3 is 16 amino acids.

The genes are TRBV5-6 and TRBJ2-5, with 10 bases aligning to TRBD1. The CDR3 sequence is 17 residues long. Looked up from germline, CDR1 is SGHDT and CDR2 is YYEEEE. J lost 1 base, V lost 0 bases, and 6 bases had no gene match. CDR3 loop: CASSLAGTGAFQETQYF. Written as DNA, the CDR3 is TGTGCCAGCAGCTTGGCCGGGACAGGGGCGTTCCAAGAGACCCAGTACTTC.

V and J are TRBV18 and TRBJ1-1, with a weak D call TRBD1 (5 bases). V was pared by 6 bases and J by 4 bases, with 15 bases between. Germline CDR1 and CDR2: KGHSH and LQKENI. The CDR3 consists of 14 residues. The CDR3 region is CASSTTDKGTEAFF. DNA for the CDR3: TGTGCCAGCTCCACGACAGACAAAGGCACTGAAGCTTTCTTT.

V usage is TRBV5-1 and J usage is TRBJ1-2; no clear D gene. Trimming left V 3 bases short and J 4 bases short, with 4 bases between. There are 11 residues in the CDR3. CDR1 is SGHRS and CDR2 is YFSETQ in the germline V gene. The CDR3 reads CASSSGYGYTF. As DNA, the CDR3 is TGCGCCAGCAGCTCAGGCTATGGCTACACCTTC.

The chain employs TRBV7-9 and TRBJ1-5; no definite D call. Germline loops: CDR1 SEHNR, CDR2 FQNEAQ (reference sequence). V gave up 5 bases and J gave up 0 bases, with 8 bases separating them. The CDR3 covers 14 residues. The CDR3 protein is CASSPDYSNQPQHF. Here the CDR3 DNA reads TGTGCCAGCAGCCCGGATTATAGCAATCAGCCCCAGCATTTT.